A selection of T cell receptor beta chains follows, all from one sample in a study of CDR3 diversity in severe acne. TCRdb reprocessed the PCR reads with MiXCR, giving one entry per CDR3 protein. The sample records roughly 79,000 distinct CDR3 sequences, around 47% being singletons. The sequencing input was blood. The receptor set was obtained from a male donor with severe acne vulgaris. Both conserved end residues are part of each CDR3. The D gene is left open where the match is weak. Clone sizes are given selectively: once, few, many, or a class where the clone is expanded.

V gene: TRBV10-3
D gene: TRBD1
J gene: TRBJ2-7
clone size: .
CDR3 DNA: TGTGCCATCAGTTACGCCGGGACAGGGGGTGCCGAGCAGTACTTC
CDR3 protein: CAISYAGTGGAEQYF

V gene: TRBV10-3
D gene: .
J gene: TRBJ1-2
clone size: once
CDR3 DNA: TGTGCCATCAGTGAGTCTTTTGGCGGGACACTTAACTATGGCTACACCTTC
CDR3 protein: CAISESFGGTLNYGYTF

V gene: TRBV15
D gene: TRBD1
J gene: TRBJ2-3
clone size: medium-sized
CDR3 DNA: TGTGCCACCAGCAGAACACGACAGGGGAGAACAGATACGCAGTATTTT
CDR3 protein: CATSRTRQGRTDTQYF

V gene: TRBV7-8
D gene: .
J gene: TRBJ2-1
clone size: once
CDR3 DNA: TGTGCCAGCAGCTCCTCCACTGTGGGGGGTGAGCAGTTCTTC
CDR3 protein: CASSSSTVGGEQFF

V gene: TRBV12-3/TRBV12-4
D gene: .
J gene: TRBJ2-7
clone size: .
CDR3 DNA: TGTGCCAGCAGTTGGGGGAGAGGTCCCTACGAGCAGTACTTC
CDR3 protein: CASSWGRGPYEQYF

V gene: TRBV7-9
D gene: TRBD2
J gene: TRBJ2-1
clone size: many
CDR3 DNA: TGTGCCAGCAGCCTCCCGGGACTAAGAGATGAGCAGTTCTTC
CDR3 protein: CASSLPGLRDEQFF

V gene: TRBV7-3
D gene: TRBD2
J gene: TRBJ2-5
clone size: many
CDR3 DNA: TGTGCCAGCAGCCAAGGGTTAGCGGGGGGTCAAGAGACCCAGTACTTC
CDR3 protein: CASSQGLAGGQETQYF

V gene: TRBV11-2
D gene: .
J gene: TRBJ1-1
clone size: few
CDR3 DNA: TGTGCCAGCAGCTTAGCAGGGGACTTAACTACTGAAGCTTTCTTT
CDR3 protein: CASSLAGDLTTEAFF

V gene: TRBV5-6
D gene: .
J gene: TRBJ2-1
clone size: few
CDR3 DNA: TGTGCCAGCAGCATTCCCGGCCTCCGCGGGGATGAGCAGTTCTTC
CDR3 protein: CASSIPGLRGDEQFF

V gene: TRBV2
D gene: .
J gene: TRBJ2-7
clone size: .
CDR3 DNA: TGTGCCAGCAGTGGTCCAGAGTACTACGAGCAGTACTTC
CDR3 protein: CASSGPEYYEQYF

V gene: TRBV15
D gene: .
J gene: TRBJ1-5
clone size: many
CDR3 DNA: TGTGCCACCAGCCTCAGGTGGGGCAGCAATCAGCCCCAGCATTTT
CDR3 protein: CATSLRWGSNQPQHF

V gene: TRBV11-3
D gene: .
J gene: TRBJ2-7
clone size: many
CDR3 DNA: TGTGCCAGCAGCTCATGGACAGTGAGCTCCTACGAGCAGTACTTC
CDR3 protein: CASSSWTVSSYEQYF

V gene: TRBV7-3
D gene: .
J gene: TRBJ2-1
clone size: few
CDR3 DNA: TGTGCCAGCAGCTTAATAGGGGCGGGATCCTACAATGAGCAGTTCTTC
CDR3 protein: CASSLIGAGSYNEQFF

V gene: TRBV6-5
D gene: .
J gene: TRBJ2-5
clone size: few
CDR3 DNA: TGTGCCAGCAGTGGGACAAGCCTGCTAGAGACCCAGTACTTC
CDR3 protein: CASSGTSLLETQYF

V gene: TRBV6-5
D gene: .
J gene: TRBJ1-5
clone size: few
CDR3 DNA: TGTGCCAGCAGTGGGGAAGACTTGGGCAATCAGCCCCAGCATTTT
CDR3 protein: CASSGEDLGNQPQHF

V gene: TRBV30
D gene: .
J gene: TRBJ1-2
clone size: .
CDR3 DNA: TGTGCCTGGATTCCTCGCGGCGGTGGCTACACCTTC
CDR3 protein: CAWIPRGGGYTF

V gene: TRBV18
D gene: .
J gene: TRBJ1-2
clone size: .
CDR3 DNA: TGTGCCAGCTCACCAACCGCGGGACATAACTATGGCTACACCTTC
CDR3 protein: CASSPTAGHNYGYTF

V gene: TRBV5-6
D gene: .
J gene: TRBJ2-5
clone size: many
CDR3 DNA: TGTGCCAGCAGCGGTGGCAATGCGGGAGAGACCCAGTACTTC
CDR3 protein: CASSGGNAGETQYF

V gene: TRBV28
D gene: .
J gene: TRBJ1-2
clone size: .
CDR3 DNA: TGTGCCAGCAGTAAGACGGACATCCCTCCTCTTGGCTACACCTTC
CDR3 protein: CASSKTDIPPLGYTF

V gene: TRBV6-2/TRBV6-3
D gene: TRBD1
J gene: TRBJ2-2
clone size: few
CDR3 DNA: TGTGCCAGCAGTACGATCGGGACAGGAAACACCGGGGAGCTGTTTTTT
CDR3 protein: CASSTIGTGNTGELFF

V gene: TRBV10-3
D gene: TRBD1
J gene: TRBJ1-2
clone size: many
CDR3 DNA: TGTGCCATCATGGGACAGAACTATGGCTACACCTTC
CDR3 protein: CAIMGQNYGYTF

V gene: TRBV5-8
D gene: .
J gene: TRBJ2-3
clone size: few
CDR3 DNA: TGTGCCAGACTGACCAGAGAGTCAAACACAGATACGCAGTATTTT
CDR3 protein: CARLTRESNTDTQYF

V gene: TRBV4-3
D gene: TRBD1
J gene: TRBJ2-7
clone size: many
CDR3 DNA: TGCGCCAGCAGCCAAGATCGGGGACAGGGGGGAGTCTACGAGCAGTACTTC
CDR3 protein: CASSQDRGQGGVYEQYF

V gene: TRBV19
D gene: .
J gene: TRBJ2-7
clone size: .
CDR3 DNA: TGTGCCACCAGGGTAAACCACGAGCAGTACTTC
CDR3 protein: CATRVNHEQYF

V gene: TRBV4-1
D gene: TRBD1
J gene: TRBJ2-1
clone size: .
CDR3 DNA: TGCGCCAGCAGCCAATGGACAGGGTCTACCAATGAGCAGTTCTTC
CDR3 protein: CASSQWTGSTNEQFF

V gene: TRBV20-1
D gene: .
J gene: TRBJ2-5
clone size: .
CDR3 DNA: TGCAGTGCCTTCCCATGGGAGGAAGAGACCCAGTACTTC
CDR3 protein: CSAFPWEEETQYF

V gene: TRBV19
D gene: TRBD1
J gene: TRBJ2-1
clone size: .
CDR3 DNA: TGTGCCAGCAGCCAAAGTGATCCGGGACAGGGCTACAATGAGCAGTTCTTC
CDR3 protein: CASSQSDPGQGYNEQFF

V gene: TRBV20-1
D gene: TRBD2
J gene: TRBJ2-5
clone size: many
CDR3 DNA: TGCAGTGCTAGGGGGAGGGTACTCGAGACCCAGTACTTC
CDR3 protein: CSARGRVLETQYF

V gene: TRBV13
D gene: .
J gene: TRBJ2-7
clone size: .
CDR3 DNA: TGTGCCAGCAGCTTTCTGGGTTCGGACGAGCAGTACTTC
CDR3 protein: CASSFLGSDEQYF

V gene: TRBV29-1
D gene: TRBD1
J gene: TRBJ1-2
clone size: few
CDR3 DNA: TGCAGCGCAATTTTTGACCCGGGACAGGGGGCCCAACGCTACACCTTC
CDR3 protein: CSAIFDPGQGAQRYTF

V gene: TRBV29-1
D gene: .
J gene: TRBJ1-1
clone size: .
CDR3 DNA: TGCAGCGTTGAATCTCGAGGACACTCTAACACTGAAGCTTTCTTT
CDR3 protein: CSVESRGHSNTEAFF

V gene: TRBV7-3
D gene: .
J gene: TRBJ2-5
clone size: few
CDR3 DNA: TGTGCCAGCAGCGTGGAGGGACAGCCAAAAGAGACCCAGTACTTC
CDR3 protein: CASSVEGQPKETQYF

V gene: TRBV7-8
D gene: TRBD1
J gene: TRBJ2-7
clone size: medium-sized
CDR3 DNA: TGTGCCAGCAGCTTAGTAGTGGGGGACAGGGGGGTGTACGAGCAGTACTTC
CDR3 protein: CASSLVVGDRGVYEQYF

V gene: TRBV4-2
D gene: .
J gene: TRBJ2-6
clone size: .
CDR3 DNA: TGTGCCAGCAGCCAAGAAGGGGGTGGGGCCAACGTCCTGACTTTC
CDR3 protein: CASSQEGGGANVLTF

V gene: TRBV7-9
D gene: .
J gene: TRBJ1-6
clone size: .
CDR3 DNA: TGTGCCAGCAGCTTATTCGGAGAGACAAATTCACCCCTCCACTTT
CDR3 protein: CASSLFGETNSPLHF

V gene: TRBV7-2
D gene: TRBD2
J gene: TRBJ2-7
clone size: .
CDR3 DNA: TGTGCCAGCAGCTTAGGCCCTCTAGCGGGGTCCTACGAGCAGTACTTC
CDR3 protein: CASSLGPLAGSYEQYF

V gene: TRBV20-1
D gene: .
J gene: TRBJ2-7
clone size: once
CDR3 DNA: TGCAGTGCTAGCTCGGGAGTCGACGAGCAGTACTTC
CDR3 protein: CSASSGVDEQYF

V gene: TRBV5-6
D gene: TRBD1
J gene: TRBJ2-1
clone size: few
CDR3 DNA: TGTGCCAGCAGCTCCCTTCGGACAGGCGGCAATGAGCAGTTCTTC
CDR3 protein: CASSSLRTGGNEQFF

V gene: TRBV2
D gene: TRBD2
J gene: TRBJ2-4
clone size: few
CDR3 DNA: TGTGCCAGCGGGTCCGGAACTAGCGAAAACATTCAGTACTTC
CDR3 protein: CASGSGTSENIQYF

V gene: TRBV24-1
D gene: .
J gene: TRBJ2-3
clone size: .
CDR3 DNA: TGTGCCACCAGTGATTACTCCGGGACAGATACGCAGTATTTT
CDR3 protein: CATSDYSGTDTQYF

V gene: TRBV29-1
D gene: TRBD1
J gene: TRBJ2-5
clone size: few
CDR3 DNA: TGCAGCGTTCCGGGACAGCCAAAAGAGACCCAGTACTTC
CDR3 protein: CSVPGQPKETQYF

V gene: TRBV7-2
D gene: .
J gene: TRBJ2-1
clone size: many
CDR3 DNA: TGTGCCAGCAGCTTAGCAGGCGGGATGATCAATGAGCAGTTCTTC
CDR3 protein: CASSLAGGMINEQFF

V gene: TRBV4-2
D gene: .
J gene: TRBJ2-5
clone size: .
CDR3 DNA: TGTGCCAGCAGCCAAGTGGGGGGCGGGGAGACCCAGTACTTC
CDR3 protein: CASSQVGGGETQYF

V gene: TRBV7-8
D gene: TRBD2
J gene: TRBJ2-1
clone size: few
CDR3 DNA: TGTGCCAGCAGCGTACTAGCGGGAGTCGGGGACCGTAGTGAGCAGTTCTTC
CDR3 protein: CASSVLAGVGDRSEQFF

V gene: TRBV2
D gene: .
J gene: TRBJ1-4
clone size: .
CDR3 DNA: TGTGCGGCGGAGGGGGGGATGGATGAAAAACTGTTTTTT
CDR3 protein: CAAEGGMDEKLFF

V gene: TRBV7-8
D gene: .
J gene: TRBJ2-5
clone size: .
CDR3 DNA: TGTGCCAGCAGCCCAGATACAGGGCAAGAGACCCAGTACTTC
CDR3 protein: CASSPDTGQETQYF

V gene: TRBV19
D gene: .
J gene: TRBJ1-2
clone size: .
CDR3 DNA: TGTGCCAGTAGCGACTGGGGGGCCAGTGCCGTAAGTTATGGCTACACCTTC
CDR3 protein: CASSDWGASAVSYGYTF

V gene: TRBV11-2
D gene: .
J gene: TRBJ1-1
clone size: few
CDR3 DNA: TGTGCCACCGCACTCTTTTACGGGGGACGGACTGAAGCTTTCTTT
CDR3 protein: CATALFYGGRTEAFF

V gene: TRBV7-3
D gene: TRBD1
J gene: TRBJ2-3
clone size: few
CDR3 DNA: TGTGCCAGCAGCTTAATGACGACAGGGGGCGCGAATACGCAGTATTTT
CDR3 protein: CASSLMTTGGANTQYF

V gene: TRBV7-8
D gene: TRBD2
J gene: TRBJ2-3
clone size: many
CDR3 DNA: TGTGCCAGCAGCTTTTACGCGGGAGTGTTACACAGCACAGATACGCAGTATTTT
CDR3 protein: CASSFYAGVLHSTDTQYF